The 18 T cell receptor beta chains reported below all come from one sample, sequenced in a study of cytomegalovirus exposure and HLA in healthy donors. A multiplex PCR was run with 60 Vbeta primers and 13 Jbeta primers. Assay: immunoSEQ multiplex PCR; the TCRdb copy retains only in-frame clones and omits some. The table records 130,000 or so clones, 75% of them present only once. Sequences were obtained from PBMCs. Receptor source: a man aged 25-40 years in good health and CMV-seronegative.

The chain employs TRBV9 and TRBJ2-1; 9 bases fit TRBD2. Trimming took 4 bases from V and 6 from J; bases not matched to a gene: 5. The CDR3 length is 14 residues. The germline V gene has CDR1 SGDLS and CDR2 YYNGEE. CDR3 nucleotides: TGTGCCAGCAGCCCTGGCGGGAGGGTCAATGAGCAGTTCTTC. Its protein is CASSPGGRVNEQFF.

V usage is TRBV6-1 and J usage is TRBJ2-7; D call uncertain. Germline V CDR1 and CDR2: MNHNS, SASEGT. The CDR3 spans 13 residues. V lost 3 bases and J 3 bases, leaving 9 bases between the germline ends. The CDR3 loop is CASSEALDYEQYF. Written as DNA, the CDR3 is TGTGCCAGCAGTGAGGCTCTAGACTACGAGCAGTACTTC.

The V gene is TRBV14, the J gene TRBJ1-2, with TRBD1 matching 12 bases. The CDR3 consists of 18 residues. The germline CDR1 and CDR2 sequences are SGHDN and FVKESK. V dropped 5 bases and J dropped 4; count of bases not matched to a gene: 14. CDR3 sequence reads: CASSYLGQGASEFYGYTF. CDR3 nucleotides: TGTGCCAGCAGCTATTTGGGACAGGGGGCGTCGGAATTCTATGGCTACACCTTC.

This clone has only a few counts. The chain couples TRBV5-1 to TRBJ2-3; TRBD1 agrees at 11 bases. The J segment lost 3 bases and the V segment lost 4 bases, leaving 4 bases of the junction unmatched. The CDR3 contains 15 residues. Germline-derived CDR1 and CDR2 are SGHRS and YFSETQ. This CDR3 is CASSPGQGETDTQYF. CDR3 nucleotide sequence: TGCGCCAGCAGCCCGGGACAGGGGGAGACAGATACGCAGTATTTT.

The chain recombines TRBV28 with TRBJ1-2; tentative D call: TRBD1 (6 bases). The V gene's germline CDR1 is MDHEN and CDR2 SYDVKM. The CDR3 is 13 residues long. CDR3 amino acids: CPERITGFYGYTF. The DNA for the CDR3 is TGTCCAGAGCGAATCACAGGGTTCTATGGCTACACCTTC.

Turning to this clone: At the DNA level, this CDR3 is encoded by other sequences in the same sample as well. The V and J genes are TRBV18 and TRBJ1-5; TRBD1 aligns across 8 bases. The germline V gene encodes CDR1 KGHSH and CDR2 LQKENI. Unmatched junction bases numbered 3, after V lost 3 bases and J lost 5 bases. The CDR3 spans 14 residues. The CDR3 DNA reads as TGTGCCAGCTCACCGGGGACAGGTGATCAGCCCCAGCATTTT. Translated, it gives CASSPGTGDQPQHF.

This rearrangement joins TRBV14 to TRBJ2-5; 8 nucleotides align to TRBD2. CDR3 length equals 16 residues. Trimming removed 4 bases from V and 4 bases from J; junction bases left unmatched: 11. CDR1 is SGHDN and CDR2 is FVKESK in the germline V gene. The DNA for the CDR3 is TGTGCCAGCAGCCTCCAGGAGCGGGAGACACGAGAGACCCAGTACTTC. Amino acid sequence: CASSLQERETRETQYF. Complete variable domain (other parts from reference TRBV14 and TRBJ2-5): EAGVTQFPSHSVIEKGQTVTLRCDPISGHDNLYWYRRVMGKEIKFLLHFVKESKQDESGMPNNRFLAERTGGTYSTLKVQPAELEDSGVYFCASSLQERETRETQYFGPGTRLLVL.

The V gene is TRBV7-2, the J gene TRBJ1-1; D is undetermined. Trimming removed 4 bases at V and 4 bases at J, with 10 bases between. This CDR3 region has 13 residues. Germline V gene lookup returns CDR1 SGHTA and CDR2 FQGNSA. The CDR3 sequence: CASSSETATEAFF. The CDR3 region has the DNA TGTGCCAGCAGCTCCGAAACAGCCACTGAAGCTTTCTTT.

This chain links TRBV5-6 with TRBJ1-2; 9 bases match TRBD1. The CDR3 spans 16 residues. V lost 0 bases to trimming and J lost 4 bases; unmatched junction nucleotides: 7. Looked up from germline, CDR1 is SGHDT and CDR2 is YYEEEE. The CDR3 loop is CASSLAGQGTGYGYTF. The CDR3 region has the DNA TGTGCCAGCAGCTTGGCAGGACAGGGGACTGGCTATGGCTACACCTTC.

The chain combines TRBV6-5 with TRBJ1-5; the match to TRBD1 covers 7 bases. Germline V lookup: CDR1 MNHEY, CDR2 SVGAGI. The CDR3 sequence is 15 residues long. Unmatched junction bases numbered 7, after V lost 5 bases and J lost 3 bases. The CDR3 region has the DNA TGTGCCAGCAGTCGAACAGGGGCATTCAATCAGCCCCAGCATTTT. It specifies CASSRTGAFNQPQHF.

The CDR3 here is CASSHNRELTEAFF. The CDR3 nucleotides read TGTGCCAGCTCACACAACAGGGAGTTAACTGAAGCTTTCTTT. The V and J genes are TRBV18 and TRBJ1-1; maybe TRBD1 (6 bases). Trimming pared 4 bases from V and 5 bases from J, leaving 14 bases between. This CDR3 has 14 amino acids. Germline assignment: CDR1 KGHSH and CDR2 LQKENI.

CDR3 protein: CASGAVLGKLFF. The CDR3 DNA reads TGTGCCAGCGGGGCGGTCCTGGGAAAACTGTTTTTT. The rearrangement joins TRBV27 to TRBJ1-4; D might be TRBD1 (5 bases). The CDR3 loop spans 12 amino acids. Germline loops: CDR1 MNHEY, CDR2 SMNVEV (reference sequence). V was trimmed by 8 bases and J by 10 bases, leaving 14 bases between them.

This sequence joins TRBV6-5 and TRBJ2-3; D is perhaps TRBD1 (6 bases). The CDR3 length is 14 residues. CDR1 and CDR2 from the germline V gene are MNHEY and SVGAGI. Trimming cost V 6 bases and J 2 bases, with 12 bases left between them. The CDR3 is CASRLDRDTDTQYF. As DNA, the CDR3 is TGTGCCAGCAGACTGGACAGAGACACAGATACGCAGTATTTT.

This clone was observed a handful of times. The chain links TRBV28 to TRBJ1-4; TRBD1 is a possible D gene (5 bases). V was clipped by 2 bases and J by 6 bases, with 16 bases between them. The CDR3 spans 16 residues. The germline gives CDR1 MDHEN, CDR2 SYDVKM. The CDR3 here is CASSLVGPGLYEKLFF. Written as DNA, the CDR3 is TGTGCCAGCAGTTTAGTCGGGCCAGGGTTATATGAAAAACTGTTTTTT.

J is TRBJ1-4 and V is TRBV4-1; D unclear. Trimming stripped 5 bases from V and 14 bases from J, with 15 bases between. This CDR3 is 12 amino acids long. Germline CDR1 reads MGHRA; CDR2 reads YSYEKL. CDR3 DNA sequence: TGCGCCAGCAGCGCCTCGGAGCGGACGCTGTTTTTT. This gives the protein CASSASERTLFF.

This chain uses TRBV11-2 with TRBJ2-7, with 8 positions matching TRBD1. Germline V CDR1 and CDR2: SGHAT, FQNNGV. This CDR3 contains 15 residues. V lost 4 bases and J lost 5; bases outside the gene matches: 10. CDR3 sequence reads: CASSSTGETVDEQYF. The CDR3 DNA reads as TGTGCCAGCAGCTCGACAGGGGAGACAGTGGACGAGCAGTACTTC. Combining the CDR3 with reference TRBV11-2 and TRBJ2-7 gives the whole variable domain EAGVAQSPRYKIIEKRQSVAFWCNPISGHATLYWYQQILGQGPKLLIQFQNNGVVDDSQLPKDRFSAERLKGVDSTLKIQPAKLEDSAVYLCASSSTGETVDEQYFGPGTRLTVT.

The chain is built from TRBV4-1 and TRBJ2-1; no clear D. Germline CDR1 MGHRA, CDR2 YSYEKL. V was clipped by 1 base and J by 7 bases, with 11 bases between them. CDR3 length: 14 amino acids. As DNA, the CDR3 is TGCGCCAGCAGCCAAGGCTTGTTGGAGAATGAGCAGTTCTTC. This codes for CASSQGLLENEQFF.

The chain has TRBV30 and TRBJ2-1; D might be TRBD2 (6 bases). In germline, CDR1 is GTSNPN, CDR2 SVGIG (reference sequence). CDR3 length equals 14 residues. V was shortened by 1 base and J by 7 bases, with 14 bases between the two germline ends. CDR3 loop: CAWSGSGFYNEQFF. The CDR3 DNA follows: TGTGCCTGGAGTGGCAGCGGGTTTTATAATGAGCAGTTCTTC. The whole variable domain, remainder taken from reference TRBV30 and TRBJ2-1, is SQTIHQWPATLVQPVGSPLSLECTVEGTSNPNLYWYRQAAGRGLQLLFYSVGIGQISSEVPQNLSASRPQDRQFILSSKKLLLSDSGFYLCAWSGSGFYNEQFFGPGTRLTVL.